This TCR beta chain was identified during a study of blood T cell repertoires in COVID-19. Individuals in the exposed group had encountered a COVID-19 case within 2 weeks preceding study entry. The data were produced by immunoSEQ multiplex PCR, yet TCRdb's version contains in-frame clones alone and is incomplete. Of 430,000 or so clones listed, 88% are singletons. Per the germline V gene, CDR1 is SNHLY and CDR2 is FYNNEI. This CDR3 is 15 amino acids long. V lost 3 bases and J lost 0, with 9 bases in between. The V gene is TRBV2, the J gene TRBJ2-1; no clear D gene. Sequenced input: PBMCs or T cells enriched from blood (not recorded which). The source of this sequence is a woman aged 18-35 years who had been exposed to COVID-19. CDR3 protein: CASSDFLSSYNEQFF. CDR3 sequence (DNA): TGTGCCAGCAGTGACTTTCTAAGCTCCTACAATGAGCAGTTCTTC.